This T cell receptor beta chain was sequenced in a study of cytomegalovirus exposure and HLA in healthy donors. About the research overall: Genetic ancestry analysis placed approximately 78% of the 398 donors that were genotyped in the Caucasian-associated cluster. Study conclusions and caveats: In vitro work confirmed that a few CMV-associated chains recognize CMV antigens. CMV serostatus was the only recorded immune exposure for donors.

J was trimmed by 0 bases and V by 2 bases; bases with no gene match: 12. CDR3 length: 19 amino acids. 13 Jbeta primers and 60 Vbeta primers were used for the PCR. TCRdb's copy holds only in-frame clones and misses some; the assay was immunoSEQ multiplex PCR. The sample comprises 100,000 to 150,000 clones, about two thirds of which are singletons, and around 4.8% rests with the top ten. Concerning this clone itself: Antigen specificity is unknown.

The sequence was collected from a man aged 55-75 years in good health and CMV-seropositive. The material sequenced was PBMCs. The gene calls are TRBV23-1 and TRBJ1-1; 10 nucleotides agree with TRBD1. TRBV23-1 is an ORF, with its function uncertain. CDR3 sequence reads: CASSQLPDRGTYMNTEAFF. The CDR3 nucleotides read TGCGCCAGCAGTCAACTTCCGGACAGGGGGACCTACATGAACACTGAAGCTTTCTTT.